This T cell receptor (beta chain) was captured in a study of shared clonotypes between healthy human individuals. CDR1 is LNHDA, CDR2 SQIVND, per germline (reference sequence). The junction had 9 bases not matched to a gene; V was cut back by 2 bases and J by 7 bases. The CDR3 extends over 17 amino acids. Comment on this clone: What it binds is not known.

Naivety among CD8 cells was defined by CD45RO negativity and positive CCR7 selection, thereby excluding terminally differentiated effector memory CD45RA+ cells. Study results and limitations: Clonotype sharing across a few donors was observed for about 5.2% of naive CD4 clonotypes. Investigators collected only blood, and repertoires in tissues likely differ. Rarefaction demonstrated incomplete sorted-subset sequencing despite large depth.

Every immunoSEQ plate was one replicate of a subset's evenly spread DNA. Repertoires were generated with immunoSEQ multiplex PCR, while TCRdb's copy carries only in-frame clones and drops some. Of hundreds of thousands of clones listed, 80% to 95% are singletons. The chain has TRBV19 and TRBJ2-1; 12 bases line up with TRBD2. The sequence derives from a man aged 30 to 45 in good health. The sample comprised naive CD8+ T cells sorted from blood. Here the CDR3 DNA reads TGTGCCAGTAGTATAATGGCTAGCGGGAGGGCGGGGAATGAGCAGTTCTTC. Its translation: CASSIMASGRAGNEQFF.